This TCR beta chain is from a study of T-cell memory formation after mild COVID-19. V lost 3 bases and J lost 7; bases outside the gene matches: 5. The CDR3 runs 15 residues. Germline CDR1 and CDR2: SGHRS and YFSETQ. One entry per CDR3 protein results from TCRdb running MiXCR on the 5' RACE reads. Seen here are roughly 300,000 distinct CDR3 sequences, around 15% observed once, and the top ten hold 23%. The receptor was derived from a man aged 18 to 29 who had mild COVID-19 (a few samples of this study predate the infection). Cell type and time point are not known. Specimen: PBMCs or a T cell subset sorted from them (not recorded which). This chain joins TRBV5-1 and TRBJ2-2; 11 nucleotides match TRBD1. DNA for the CDR3: TGCGCCAGCAGCTACTGGACAGGGGGCGACGGGGAGCTGTTTTTT. Amino acids: CASSYWTGGDGELFF.